Presented here are 22 T cell receptor beta chains from one specimen sequenced in a study of long-term antiretroviral therapy in people with HIV. It was version v3.0 of the immunoSEQ assay that was run at survey level. Clones were sequenced by immunoSEQ multiplex PCR, and TCRdb holds only the in-frame ones, with some missing. This sample has about 30,000 clones, with approximately 95% found just once. The sample here was unsorted PBMCs, taken 5.3 years after starting antiretroviral therapy. These receptors all come from a man under 40 with HIV.

The gene calls are TRBV5-6 and TRBJ2-1, with 9 bases identical to TRBD1. The germline V gene encodes CDR1 SGHDT and CDR2 YYEEEE. V gave up 5 bases and J gave up 0 bases; unmatched junction bases: 9. The CDR3 length is 17 residues. CDR3 sequence reads: CASRSGQGPSSYNEQFF. The CDR3 DNA follows: TGTGCCAGCAGATCAGGACAGGGGCCAAGCTCCTACAATGAGCAGTTCTTC.

The rearrangement uses TRBV5-1 and TRBJ2-5, with 7 bases aligning to TRBD1. The length of the CDR3 is 15 residues. Germline V gene data show CDR1 as SGHRS and CDR2 as YFSETQ. After removal of 2 bases from V and 1 base from J, the junction contained 5 bases not matched to a gene. The CDR3 loop is CASSFRGGPQETQYF. CDR3 in DNA: TGCGCCAGCAGCTTCAGAGGGGGCCCCCAAGAGACCCAGTACTTC. Using reference TRBV5-1 and TRBJ2-5 for the parts outside the CDR3, the full variable domain is KAGVTQTPRYLIKTRGQQVTLSCSPISGHRSVSWYQQTPGQGLQFLFEYFSETQRNKGNFPGRFSGRQFSNSRSEMNVSTLELGDSALYLCASSFRGGPQETQYFGPGTRLLVL.

CDR3 residues: CASSLGRETQYF. The CDR3, as DNA: TGTGCCAGCAGCTTAGGAAGAGAGACCCAGTACTTC. This chain uses TRBV13 with TRBJ2-5; no firm D call. Trimming cost V 0 bases and J 4 bases, with 3 bases left between them. CDR3 size: 12 residues. From germline, CDR1 is PRHDT and CDR2 FYEKMQ (reference sequence).

V usage is TRBV18 and J usage is TRBJ2-7; D unresolved. Germline-derived CDR1 and CDR2 are KGHSH and LQKENI. The CDR3 spans 12 residues. V was cut by 3 bases and J by 0 bases, with 3 bases left in between. The CDR3 protein is CASSPSSYEQYF. DNA of the CDR3: TGTGCCAGCTCACCTAGCTCCTACGAGCAGTACTTC.

This clone was observed a single time. The rearrangement uses TRBV7-6 and TRBJ1-5; a possible D gene is TRBD1 (5 bases). CDR3 length: 18 amino acids. Germline CDR1 SGHVS, CDR2 FNYEAQ. V gave up 2 bases and J gave up 0 bases, with 17 bases separating them. The CDR3 loop is CASSLKNSGGNSNQPQHF. In DNA, the CDR3 is TGTGCCAGCAGCTTAAAGAATTCGGGGGGTAATAGCAATCAGCCCCAGCATTTT.

The chain carries TRBV6-1 and TRBJ2-7, with D unresolved. The CDR3 is made up of 12 amino acids. V was pared by 4 bases and J by 3 bases, with 7 bases between. Per the germline V gene, CDR1 is MNHNS and CDR2 is SASEGT. CDR3 bases: TGTGCCAGCAGTGCGTATAACTACGAGCAGTACTTC. Amino acid sequence: CASSAYNYEQYF.

The rearrangement uses TRBV11-2 and TRBJ2-2; 8 bases align to TRBD1. Germline V lookup: CDR1 SGHAT, CDR2 FQNNGV. CDR3 size: 16 residues. V lost 3 bases and J lost 3; bases outside the gene matches: 6. The CDR3 is CASSLGRGPDTGELFF. CDR3 DNA: TGTGCCAGCAGCTTGGGCAGGGGGCCAGACACCGGGGAGCTGTTTTTT. The complete variable domain, with remaining parts taken from reference TRBV11-2 and TRBJ2-2, reads EAGVAQSPRYKIIEKRQSVAFWCNPISGHATLYWYQQILGQGPKLLIQFQNNGVVDDSQLPKDRFSAERLKGVDSTLKIQPAKLEDSAVYLCASSLGRGPDTGELFFGEGSRLTVL.

The V and J genes are TRBV6-5 and TRBJ2-7; weak D call: TRBD2 (5 bases). CDR1 and CDR2 from the germline V gene are MNHEY and SVGAGI. Trimming left V 0 bases short and J 2 bases short, with 8 bases between. This CDR3 has 14 amino acids. CDR3 loop: CASSYSGIPYEQYF. The CDR3 nucleotides read TGTGCCAGCAGTTACTCCGGGATCCCCTACGAGCAGTACTTC.

The gene calls are TRBV5-1 and TRBJ2-5; 8 positions agree with TRBD1. This CDR3 contains 14 residues. CDR1 is SGHRS and CDR2 is YFSETQ in the germline V gene. The V and J ends lost 6 bases and 3 bases, in that order; junction bases with no gene match: 7. CDR3 in amino acids: CASNPPGQEETQYF. The CDR3 coding sequence is TGCGCCAGCAACCCACCGGGACAGGAAGAGACCCAGTACTTC. Complete variable domain (other parts from reference TRBV5-1 and TRBJ2-5): KAGVTQTPRYLIKTRGQQVTLSCSPISGHRSVSWYQQTPGQGLQFLFEYFSETQRNKGNFPGRFSGRQFSNSRSEMNVSTLELGDSALYLCASNPPGQEETQYFGPGTRLLVL.

The rearrangement uses TRBV4-3 and TRBJ2-5, with D perhaps matching TRBD2 (5 bases). CDR1 LGHNA and CDR2 YSLEER come from the germline V gene. V shed 0 bases and J shed 5 bases, with 13 bases lying between them. This CDR3 comprises 15 residues. The CDR3 sequence is CASSQDEGRRETQYF. In DNA, the CDR3 is TGCGCCAGCAGCCAAGATGAGGGCCGACGGGAGACCCAGTACTTC.

The V and J genes are TRBV6-6 and TRBJ2-5; D possibly corresponds to TRBD2 (6 bases). Trimming took 9 bases from V and 1 from J, leaving 9 bases between them. Germline loops: CDR1 MNHNY, CDR2 SVGAGI (reference sequence). The CDR3 sequence is 12 residues long. The CDR3 region has the DNA TGTGCCAGTACCGGGGGCCAAGAGACCCAGTACTTC. Residues: CASTGGQETQYF.

V and J are TRBV6-6 and TRBJ1-2; the D gene is possibly TRBD1 (5 bases). This CDR3 contains 12 residues. V lost 11 bases and J lost 5, with 15 bases in between. The germline CDR1 and CDR2 sequences are MNHNY and SVGAGI (reference sequence). CDR3 sequence: CAHGQGEYGYTF. For the CDR3, the DNA is TGTGCCCACGGCCAGGGCGAGTATGGCTACACCTTC.

The rearrangement links TRBV7-9 to TRBJ1-2; 7 bases map to TRBD1. This CDR3 comprises 13 residues. J lost 2 bases, V lost 6 bases, and 3 bases had no gene match. CDR1 is SEHNR and CDR2 is FQNEAQ in the germline V gene (reference sequence). The CDR3 reads CASRSQGNYGYTF. As DNA, the CDR3 is TGTGCCAGCAGATCACAGGGGAACTATGGCTACACCTTC.

The count of this clone is one. The chain has TRBV19 and TRBJ1-4; D is undetermined. Trimming took 9 bases from V and 3 from J, leaving 14 bases between them. The CDR3 runs 14 residues. Germline CDR1 and CDR2: LNHDA and SQIVND (reference sequence). The CDR3 sequence: CASHPGLANEKLFF. In DNA, the CDR3 is TGTGCCAGCCATCCGGGTTTAGCTAATGAAAAACTGTTTTTT.

V is TRBV4-2 and J is TRBJ1-5; D remains unclear. This CDR3 comprises 12 residues. Trimming shortened V by 2 bases and J by 5 bases, and 4 bases separated the two germline ends. Per the germline V gene, CDR1 is LGHNA and CDR2 is YNFKEQ. This CDR3 is CASSQWDQPQHF. For the CDR3, the DNA is TGTGCCAGCAGCCAATGGGATCAGCCCCAGCATTTT.

This CDR3 reads CASSHSTVVRGNTIYF. The CDR3 nucleotides are TGTGCCAGCAGCCACTCCACAGTGGTCAGAGGAAACACCATATATTTT. V is TRBV14 and J is TRBJ1-3, with D uncertain. This CDR3 comprises 16 residues. CDR1 is SGHDN, CDR2 FVKESK, per germline. Between the trimmed V and J ends, which lost 3 bases and 4 bases, there was a span of 16 bases.

The chain uses TRBV29-1 and TRBJ1-1; D perhaps matches TRBD1 (5 bases). The ends were cut back, 4 bases at V and 2 bases at J, with 14 bases in the middle. Germline CDR1 is SQVTM and CDR2 is ANQGSEA. The CDR3 contains 14 residues. The CDR3 region has the DNA TGCAGCGTTGGGGAGGGGCGGTTAAACACTGAAGCTTTCTTT. This codes for CSVGEGRLNTEAFF.

By share of the sample, this clone is medium-sized. V gene TRBV2 combines with J gene TRBJ1-6, with a tentative D call TRBD1 (6 bases). The V end was cut by 6 bases, the J end by 7 bases, with 13 bases between. From germline, CDR1 is SNHLY and CDR2 FYNNEI. CDR3 length equals 14 residues. CDR3 bases: TGTGCCAGCAGGGGGCCGGGGGGCAATTCACCCCTCCACTTT. Translation: CASRGPGGNSPLHF.

The chain has TRBV5-1 and TRBJ1-2, with TRBD1 identical over 12 bases. Germline-derived CDR1 and CDR2 are SGHRS and YFSETQ. This CDR3 contains 15 residues. J lost 4 bases, V lost 4 bases, and 5 bases had no gene match. CDR3 in amino acids: CASSVRDRGPYGYTF. The CDR3 region has the DNA TGCGCCAGCAGCGTACGGGACAGGGGGCCCTATGGCTACACCTTC.

The chain uses TRBV6-1 and TRBJ1-2; a possible D gene is TRBD1 (5 bases). The V gene lost 4 bases and the J gene lost 8 bases, with 11 bases spanning the gap. CDR3 length equals 12 residues. The V gene's germline CDR1 is MNHNS and CDR2 SASEGT. Here the CDR3 reads CASSVTGGGYTF. CDR3 DNA: TGTGCCAGCAGTGTTACAGGCGGCGGCTACACCTTC.

V and J are TRBV6-5 and TRBJ2-5; either TRBD1 or TRBD2 may supply D (6 bases each). Looked up from germline, CDR1 is MNHEY and CDR2 is SVGAGI. V was clipped by 6 bases and J by 1 base, with 12 bases between them. The CDR3 totals 14 residues. This chain's CDR3 is CASSLRGVQETQYF. CDR3 DNA: TGTGCCAGCAGCCTTAGGGGGGTCCAAGAGACCCAGTACTTC.

The chain links TRBV18 to TRBJ2-7, with no clear D. This CDR3 is built from 14 residues. The germline V and J ends were trimmed by 3 bases and 5 bases, with 14 bases remaining between them. In germline, CDR1 is KGHSH, CDR2 LQKENI. The CDR3 sequence is CASSPSTASDEQYF. The CDR3 DNA is TGTGCCAGCTCACCGAGTACGGCATCCGACGAGCAGTACTTC.